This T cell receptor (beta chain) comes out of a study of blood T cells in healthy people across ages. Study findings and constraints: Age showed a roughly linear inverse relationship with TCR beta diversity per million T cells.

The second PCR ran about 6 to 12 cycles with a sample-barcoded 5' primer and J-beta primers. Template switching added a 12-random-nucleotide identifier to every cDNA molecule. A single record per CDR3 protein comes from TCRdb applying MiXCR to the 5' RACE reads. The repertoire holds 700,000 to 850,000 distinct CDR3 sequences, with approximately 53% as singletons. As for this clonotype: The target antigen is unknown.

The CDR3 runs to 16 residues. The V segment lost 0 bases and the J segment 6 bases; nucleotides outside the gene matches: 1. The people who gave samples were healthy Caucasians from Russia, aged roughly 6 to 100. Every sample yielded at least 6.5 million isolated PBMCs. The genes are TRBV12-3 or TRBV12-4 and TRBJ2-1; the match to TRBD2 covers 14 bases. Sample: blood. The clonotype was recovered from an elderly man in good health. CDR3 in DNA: TGTGCCAGCAGTTTAGCGGGACTAGCGGGAGTCAATGAGCAGTTCTTC. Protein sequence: CASSLAGLAGVNEQFF.